Given below is one T cell receptor beta chain in context. V trimming: 6 bases; J trimming: 1 base; junction bases outside the gene matches: 0. The CDR3 contains 14 residues. Per the germline V gene, CDR1 is MNHEY and CDR2 is SMNVEV (reference sequence). This specimen comes from a study of T cell responses to AZD1222 COVID-19 vaccine. Only in-frame clones appear in the TCRdb table, and some are missing; sequencing was by immunoSEQ multiplex PCR. The data contain some 170,000 clones, more than 90% of them singletons. This TCR derives from an adult in good health. The V and J genes are TRBV27 and TRBJ2-2; 9 positions match TRBD2. The specimen comprised peripheral blood, sampled on day 0 of AZD1222 vaccination. CDR3 sequence (DNA): TGTGCCAGCAGACTAGCGGGGAACACCGGGGAGCTGTTTTTT. This gives the protein CASRLAGNTGELFF.